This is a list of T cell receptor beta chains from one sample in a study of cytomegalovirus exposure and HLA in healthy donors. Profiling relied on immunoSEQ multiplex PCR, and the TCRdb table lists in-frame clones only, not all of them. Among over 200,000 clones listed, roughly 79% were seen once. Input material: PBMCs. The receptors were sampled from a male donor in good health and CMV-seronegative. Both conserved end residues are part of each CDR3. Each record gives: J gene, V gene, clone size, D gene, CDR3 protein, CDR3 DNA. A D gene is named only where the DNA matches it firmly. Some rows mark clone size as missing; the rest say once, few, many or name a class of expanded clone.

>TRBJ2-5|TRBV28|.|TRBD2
CASSSAQAGGGQETQYF
TGTGCCAGCAGTTCCGCTCAAGCGGGAGGAGGGCAAGAGACCCAGTACTTC
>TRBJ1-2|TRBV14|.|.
CASSQERGPNYGYTF
TGTGCCAGCAGCCAAGAGCGGGGCCCTAACTATGGCTACACCTTC
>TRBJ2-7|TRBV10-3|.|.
CAISGVGVSHEQYF
TGTGCCATCAGTGGAGTGGGAGTGAGCCACGAGCAGTACTTC
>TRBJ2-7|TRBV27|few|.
CASSLLPPTPYEQYF
TGTGCCAGCAGTTTACTACCTCCTACCCCCTACGAGCAGTACTTC
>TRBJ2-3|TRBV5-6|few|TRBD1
CASSSGTGNADTQYF
TGTGCCAGCAGCTCGGGGACAGGTAACGCAGATACGCAGTATTTT
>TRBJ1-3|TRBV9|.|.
CASSPSLSGNTIYF
TGTGCCAGCAGCCCCTCCCTCTCTGGAAACACCATATATTTT
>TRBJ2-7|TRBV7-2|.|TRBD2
CASRLTGTSGHSYEQYF
TGTGCCAGCAGGTTGACCGGGACTAGCGGGCACTCCTACGAGCAGTACTTC
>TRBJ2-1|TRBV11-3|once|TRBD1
CASSTRQGAGNEQFF
TGTGCCAGCAGTACCCGACAGGGGGCAGGGAATGAGCAGTTCTTC
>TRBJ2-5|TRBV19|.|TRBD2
CASSMLSGEETQYF
TGTGCCAGTAGTATGTTGAGCGGGGAAGAGACCCAGTACTTC
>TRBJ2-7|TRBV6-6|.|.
CASRRLQGGGTYEQYF
TGTGCCAGCAGGCGCCTCCAGGGGGGTGGGACCTACGAGCAGTACTTC
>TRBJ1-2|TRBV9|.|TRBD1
CASSAGTGRYGYTF
TGTGCCAGCAGCGCCGGGACAGGAAGGTATGGCTACACCTTC
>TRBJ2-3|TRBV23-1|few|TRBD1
CARPSRGLKTDTQYF
TGCGCCAGACCGAGCAGGGGGCTGAAGACAGATACGCAGTATTTT
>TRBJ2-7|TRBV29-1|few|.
CSVTNRERSYEQYF
TGCAGCGTTACCAACAGGGAACGGTCCTACGAGCAGTACTTC
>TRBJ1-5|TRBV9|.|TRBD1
CASSVGITGGSQPQHF
TGTGCCAGCAGCGTAGGAATCACAGGGGGCAGTCAGCCCCAGCATTTT
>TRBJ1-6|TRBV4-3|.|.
CASSQGASSYNSPLHF
TGCGCCAGCAGCCAAGGGGCCAGCTCCTATAATTCACCCCTCCACTTT
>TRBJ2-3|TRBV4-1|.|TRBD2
CASSPGTTPPWQYF
TGCGCCAGCAGCCCCGGGACTACCCCCCCTTGGCAGTATTTT
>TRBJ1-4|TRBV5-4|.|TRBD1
CASSGSDRVHQPNEKLFF
TGTGCCAGCAGCGGGTCCGACAGGGTCCACCAACCTAATGAAAAACTGTTTTTT
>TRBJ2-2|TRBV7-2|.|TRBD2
CASIQRGVAGELFF
TGTGCCAGCATCCAGCGGGGGGTGGCCGGGGAGCTGTTTTTT
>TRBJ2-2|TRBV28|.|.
CASSLEYPNTGELFF
TGTGCCAGCAGTCTAGAATACCCGAACACCGGGGAGCTGTTTTTT
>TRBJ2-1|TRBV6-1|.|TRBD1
CASSVDRAYNEQFF
TGTGCCAGCAGTGTCGACAGGGCCTACAATGAGCAGTTCTTC
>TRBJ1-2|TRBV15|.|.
CATSRAETATYGYTF
TGTGCCACCAGCAGAGCTGAGACAGCCACCTATGGCTACACCTTC
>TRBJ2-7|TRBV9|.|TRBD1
CASSLTGQGGYEQYF
TGTGCCAGCAGCCTTACCGGACAGGGAGGCTACGAGCAGTACTTC
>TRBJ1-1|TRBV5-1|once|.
CASSITGLGPNTEAFF
TGCGCCAGCAGCATTACAGGGTTAGGGCCGAACACTGAAGCTTTCTTT
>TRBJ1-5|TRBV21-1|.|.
CASSKLRGQGQNQPQHF
TGTGCCAGCAGCAAACTCAGGGGACAGGGACAGAATCAGCCCCAGCATTTT
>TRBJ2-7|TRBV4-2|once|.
CASSPTQGRTGSYEQYF
TGTGCCAGCAGCCCCACACAGGGTCGTACTGGCTCCTACGAGCAGTACTTC
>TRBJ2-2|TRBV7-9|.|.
CSSSLDRSIVAGELFF
TGTTCCAGCAGCTTAGACAGGAGTATCGTCGCCGGGGAGCTGTTTTTT
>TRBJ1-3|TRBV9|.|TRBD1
CASSQGQGEGNTIYF
TGTGCCAGCAGCCAGGGACAGGGGGAAGGAAACACCATATATTTT
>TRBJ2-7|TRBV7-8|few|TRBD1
CASSPGGLEEQYF
TGTGCCAGCAGCCCAGGGGGCTTAGAAGAGCAGTACTTC
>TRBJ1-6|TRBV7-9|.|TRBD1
CASSSGTGGTLHF
TGTGCCAGCAGCTCGGGGACAGGGGGGACCCTCCACTTT
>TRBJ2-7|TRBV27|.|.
CASSITAGWAYEQYF
TGTGCCAGCAGTATCACAGCAGGATGGGCCTACGAGCAGTACTTC
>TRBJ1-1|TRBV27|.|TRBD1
CASSRTGGNTEAFF
TGTGCCAGCAGTAGGACAGGGGGGAACACTGAAGCTTTCTTT
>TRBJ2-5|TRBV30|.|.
CAWSVRGGRETQYF
TGTGCCTGGAGTGTACGTGGGGGCAGGGAGACCCAGTACTTC
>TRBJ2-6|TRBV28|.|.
CASSQAGALSGANVLTF
TGTGCCAGCAGCCAGGCGGGGGCCCTCTCTGGGGCCAACGTCCTGACTTTC
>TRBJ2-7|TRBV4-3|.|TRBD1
CASSHRQGGDEQYF
TGCGCCAGCAGCCACCGACAGGGTGGCGACGAGCAGTACTTC
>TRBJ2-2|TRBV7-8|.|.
CASSLGQTIRGTGELFF
TGTGCCAGCAGCTTAGGGCAGACAATCCGGGGCACCGGGGAGCTGTTTTTT
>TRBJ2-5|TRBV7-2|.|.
CASSAVGGETQYF
TGTGCCAGCAGTGCGGTGGGGGGAGAGACCCAGTACTTC
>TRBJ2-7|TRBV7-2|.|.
CASSLDQARRVEQYF
TGTGCCAGCAGCTTAGATCAGGCCCGGAGGGTCGAGCAGTACTTC
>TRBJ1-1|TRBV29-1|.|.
CSVDRSMNTEAFF
TGCAGCGTTGACCGCAGTATGAACACTGAAGCTTTCTTT
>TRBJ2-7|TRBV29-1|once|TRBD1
CSVGTRDSFYEQYF
TGCAGCGTCGGAACTCGGGACAGTTTCTACGAGCAGTACTTC
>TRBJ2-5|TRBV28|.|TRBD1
CASSRHRGRPQETQYF
TGTGCCAGCAGTCGACACAGGGGGCGGCCACAAGAGACCCAGTACTTC
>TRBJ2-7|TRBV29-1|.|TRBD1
CSVRQGTSYEQYF
TGCAGCGTTCGACAGGGGACTTCCTACGAGCAGTACTTC
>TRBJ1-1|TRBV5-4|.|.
CASSFGGKDTEAFF
TGTGCCAGCAGCTTTGGAGGGAAGGACACTGAAGCTTTCTTT